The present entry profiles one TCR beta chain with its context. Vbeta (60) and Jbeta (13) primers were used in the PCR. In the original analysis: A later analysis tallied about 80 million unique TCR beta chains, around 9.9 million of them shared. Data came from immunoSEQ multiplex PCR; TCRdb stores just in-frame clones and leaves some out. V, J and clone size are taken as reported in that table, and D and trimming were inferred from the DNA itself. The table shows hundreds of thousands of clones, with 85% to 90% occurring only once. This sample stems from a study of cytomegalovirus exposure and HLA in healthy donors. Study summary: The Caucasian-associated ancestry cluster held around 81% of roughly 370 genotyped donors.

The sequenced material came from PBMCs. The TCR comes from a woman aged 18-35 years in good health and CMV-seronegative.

The CDR3 is CASRGRVIVNTEAFF. CDR3 in DNA: TGCGCCAGCAGGGGGAGGGTTATCGTGAACACTGAAGCTTTCTTT. The chain has TRBV4-1 and TRBJ1-1; no clear D. In germline, CDR1 is MGHRA, CDR2 YSYEKL. The CDR3 is 15 amino acids. Between the trimmed V and J ends, which lost 6 bases and 0 bases, there was a span of 14 bases.